The 29 T cell receptor beta chains below all came from one sample that was sequenced in a study of blood T cell repertoires in COVID-19. Clones were read by immunoSEQ multiplex PCR, and TCRdb kept only the in-frame ones, dropping some. The sample carries 140,000 to 150,000 clones, roughly 90% recorded once. Sequencing was done on a sample of peripheral blood. These receptors came from a human donor in a cohort sampled during active COVID-19.

The chain uses TRBV4-1 and TRBJ1-6, with 9 bases matching TRBD1. Trimming at V came to 4 bases and at J to 8 bases, leaving 15 bases not matched to a gene. CDR1 and CDR2 from the germline V gene are MGHRA and YSYEKL. The CDR3 spans 18 residues. As DNA, the CDR3 is TGCGCCAGCAGCCTGCAACCCGGGACAGGGAGGACGGATTCACCCCTCCACTTT. Translated, it gives CASSLQPGTGRTDSPLHF.

This chain joins TRBV4-2 and TRBJ2-7; D perhaps matches TRBD2 (6 bases). The CDR3 sequence is 13 residues long. With 4 bases removed from V and 3 bases from J, the gap between germline ends came to 10 bases. Germline loops: CDR1 LGHNA, CDR2 YNFKEQ. CDR3 bases: TGTGCCAGCAGCCCTGGGGGGATCTACGAGCAGTACTTC. This gives the protein CASSPGGIYEQYF.

The chain joins TRBV2 to TRBJ2-5, with 8 bases aligning to TRBD1. The CDR3 consists of 16 residues. Per germline, CDR1 SNHLY and CDR2 FYNNEI. V shed 5 bases, J shed 5 bases, and the junction held 13 bases outside the gene matches. The DNA of the CDR3 is TGTGCCAGCAGTAAACGCAGGACAGGGACAGATGAGACCCAGTACTTC. It is translated as CASSKRRTGTDETQYF. The full variable domain, rest sourced from reference TRBV2 and TRBJ2-5, is EPEVTQTPSHQVTQMGQEVILRCVPISNHLYFYWYRQILGQKVEFLVSFYNNEISEKSEIFDDQFSVERPDGSNFTLKIRSTKLEDSAMYFCASSKRRTGTDETQYFGPGTRLLVL.

CDR3 protein: CASSPKTSHETQYF. The DNA of the CDR3 is TGTGCCAGCAGTCCTAAGACTAGCCACGAGACCCAGTACTTC. The chain links TRBV6-6 to TRBJ2-5, with 7 bases that match TRBD2. Trimming removed 5 bases from V and 5 bases from J; junction bases left unmatched: 8. CDR1 is MNHNY, CDR2 SVGAGI, per germline (reference sequence). CDR3 length: 14 amino acids.

CDR3 region: CASSLESGYSYEQYF. The CDR3, as DNA: TGCGCCAGCAGCTTGGAATCAGGATACTCCTACGAGCAGTACTTC. This chain uses TRBV5-1 with TRBJ2-7; no firm D call. This CDR3 region has 15 residues. Germline V gives CDR1 SGHRS, CDR2 YFSETQ. The V and J ends lost 0 bases and 0 bases respectively, with 10 bases between them.

CDR3 sequence: CASSSDPASGVGGYNEQFF. The DNA of the CDR3 is TGTGCCAGCTCTTCGGATCCGGCTAGCGGGGTTGGGGGGTACAATGAGCAGTTCTTC. This sequence joins TRBV18 and TRBJ2-1; 9 nucleotides match TRBD2. From germline, CDR1 is KGHSH and CDR2 LQKENI. There are 19 residues in the CDR3. V gave up 6 bases and J gave up 4 bases; unmatched junction bases: 19.

The gene calls are TRBV5-1 and TRBJ1-1, with D unclear. Germline values: CDR1 SGHRS, CDR2 YFSETQ. The CDR3 has 14 residues. Deletions cut 1 base from V and 0 bases from J, with 7 bases between. The CDR3 sequence is CASSLYSLNTEAFF. The CDR3 coding sequence is TGCGCCAGCAGCTTGTATAGCCTGAACACTGAAGCTTTCTTT.

The chain combines TRBV9 with TRBJ2-2; D is uncertain. Germline CDR1 is SGDLS and CDR2 is YYNGEE. The length of the CDR3 is 19 residues. Trimming left V 0 bases short and J 0 bases short, with 18 bases between. CDR3 nucleotide sequence: TGTGCCAGCAGCGTAGACCCCCGGTGGGCTACCCCGAACACCGGGGAGCTGTTTTTT. Its translation: CASSVDPRWATPNTGELFF.

The CDR3 region has the DNA TGTGCCAGCAGCCAAGGGACAGGGGGCCGGGGGGCGTCCTACGAGCAGTACTTC. It specifies CASSQGTGGRGASYEQYF. The chain couples TRBV3-1 (or the pseudogene TRBV3-2) to TRBJ2-7, with 11 bases matching TRBD1. The CDR3 runs to 18 residues. In germline, CDR1 is LGHDT, CDR2 YNNKEL (reference sequence). V shed 1 base and J 1 base; nucleotides not matched to a gene: 9.

The rearrangement joins TRBV7-2 to TRBJ2-3; 15 bases align to TRBD2. Germline V gene lookup returns CDR1 SGHTA and CDR2 FQGNSA. V lost 5 bases and J lost 4; bases outside the gene matches: 10. The CDR3 consists of 18 residues. In DNA form, the CDR3 reads TGTGCCAGCAGCGAAGGGGGACTAGCGGGGGGAAAGTCAGATACGCAGTATTTT. Encoded protein: CASSEGGLAGGKSDTQYF.

The rearrangement uses TRBV28 and TRBJ2-1, with 9 nucleotides matching TRBD2. The V and J ends lost 4 bases and 6 bases, in that order; junction bases with no gene match: 4. Germline V gene lookup returns CDR1 MDHEN and CDR2 SYDVKM. The CDR3 has 14 residues. CDR3 in amino acids: CASSSAGGFNEQFF. For the CDR3, the DNA is TGTGCCAGCAGTTCCGCGGGGGGGTTCAATGAGCAGTTCTTC.

The table lists this clone with a count of one. The chain is built from TRBV19 and TRBJ2-6; a weak D match, TRBD1 (5 bases). The CDR3 consists of 14 residues. V dropped 7 bases and J dropped 0 bases, with 7 bases sitting between them. Germline CDR1 reads LNHDA; CDR2 reads SQIVND (reference sequence). The CDR3 loop reads CASMGRSGANVLTF. The CDR3 DNA reads as TGTGCCAGTATGGGGCGCTCTGGGGCCAACGTCCTGACTTTC. The full variable domain, with the rest looked up from reference TRBV19 and TRBJ2-6, is DGGITQSPKYLFRKEGQNVTLSCEQNLNHDAMYWYRQDPGQGLRLIYYSQIVNDFQKGDIAEGYSVSREKKESFPLTVTSAQKNPTAFYLCASMGRSGANVLTFGAGSRLTVL.

This rearrangement joins TRBV4-1 to TRBJ2-4, with 8 bases identical to TRBD2. Germline V gene lookup returns CDR1 MGHRA and CDR2 YSYEKL. The length of the CDR3 is 16 residues. After removal of 1 base from V and 3 bases from J, the junction contained 5 bases not matched to a gene. As DNA, the CDR3 is TGCGCCAGCAGCCAAGGCTTCGGGGGGGGCAAAAACATTCAGTACTTC. This encodes CASSQGFGGGKNIQYF.

J is TRBJ2-5 and V is TRBV12-3 or TRBV12-4, with D possibly matching TRBD2 (6 bases). The CDR3 consists of 13 residues. V dropped 7 bases and J dropped 4 bases, with 13 bases sitting between them. The CDR3 sequence: CASNFGGGETQYF. CDR3 nucleotides: TGTGCCAGCAATTTTGGGGGAGGAGAGACCCAGTACTTC.

This clone came up a few times. V gene TRBV19 combines with J gene TRBJ1-5, with D possibly TRBD1 on 6 matching bases. Germline assignment: CDR1 LNHDA and CDR2 SQIVND (reference sequence). CDR3 length: 12 amino acids. Trimming stripped 9 bases from V and 9 bases from J, with 15 bases between. The CDR3 coding sequence is TGTGCCAGCGGGGGGGCGCCAGGGCCCCAGCATTTT. It is translated as CASGGAPGPQHF.

CDR3 DNA sequence: TGTGCCAGCAGCGGGGGACAGGGCCCGGACACCGGGGAGCTGTTTTTT. Translating gives CASSGGQGPDTGELFF. V is TRBV2 and J is TRBJ2-2, with 9 nucleotides matching TRBD1. The CDR3 is 16 amino acids. V lost 6 bases, J lost 3 bases, and 8 bases stayed unmatched. Germline V gene data show CDR1 as SNHLY and CDR2 as FYNNEI.

The rearrangement uses TRBV6-5 and TRBJ2-1, with TRBD1 as a possible D gene (6 bases). Per germline, CDR1 MNHEY and CDR2 SVGAGI. CDR3 length: 13 amino acids. Trimming removed 9 bases from V and 4 bases from J, with 13 bases in between. CDR3 sequence: CASTGSFYNEQFF. The CDR3, as DNA: TGTGCCAGTACAGGGTCTTTTTACAATGAGCAGTTCTTC.

The chain couples TRBV7-2 to TRBJ2-1; D might be TRBD2 (6 bases). Germline lookup yields CDR1 SGHTA and CDR2 FQGNSA. Between the trimmed V and J ends, which lost 5 bases and 7 bases, there was a span of 18 bases. This CDR3 is built from 15 residues. The CDR3 region has the DNA TGTGCCAGCAGCCCACTCACACTAGCTTTTAATGAGCAGTTCTTC. This sequence encodes CASSPLTLAFNEQFF.

J is TRBJ1-2 and V is TRBV9; 7 bases line up with TRBD1. CDR1 and CDR2 from the germline V gene are SGDLS and YYNGEE. The CDR3 extends over 16 amino acids. Trimming cost V 4 bases and J 7 bases; bases outside gene matches: 16. The CDR3 nucleotides read TGTGCCAGCAGCCCACGCGAGGGGACAGCGGTCTCTGGCTACACCTTC. This encodes CASSPREGTAVSGYTF.

This chain connects TRBV7-3 to TRBJ1-1; TRBD1 might be the D (6 bases). The V and J ends lost 6 bases and 1 base respectively, with 12 bases between them. Germline V gene data show CDR1 as SGHTA and CDR2 as FQGTGA. This CDR3 is 14 amino acids long. The CDR3 region has the DNA TGTGCCAGCAGGAAAACAGGGACGAACACTGAAGCTTTCTTT. It translates to CASRKTGTNTEAFF.

The chain links TRBV15 to TRBJ2-1, with 10 bases matching TRBD2. Germline V lookup: CDR1 LNHNV, CDR2 YYDKDF (reference sequence). This CDR3 has 19 residues. V shed 2 bases and J 5 bases; nucleotides not matched to a gene: 15. CDR3 residues: CATSRHQGASGRANNEQFF. CDR3 in DNA: TGTGCCACCAGCAGACACCAAGGGGCGAGCGGGAGGGCCAACAATGAGCAGTTCTTC.

The chain employs TRBV19 and TRBJ2-7; D is undetermined. With 5 bases removed from V and 5 bases from J, the gap between germline ends came to 13 bases. The CDR3 has 13 amino acids. Germline values: CDR1 LNHDA, CDR2 SQIVND (reference sequence). CDR3 nucleotides: TGTGCCAGTAGTCCCCCGGTTCCGCACGAGCAGTACTTC. Translating it yields CASSPPVPHEQYF.

The V call is TRBV5-5, the J call TRBJ2-3, with a possible D match to TRBD2 (6 bases). The V end lost 4 bases, the J end lost 2 bases, and 20 bases lay between the germline ends. Germline CDR1 and CDR2: SGHKS and YYEKEE (reference sequence). This CDR3 has 17 residues. CDR3: CASSNQHGRPITDTQYF. CDR3 in DNA: TGTGCCAGCAGCAACCAGCACGGGAGACCGATCACAGATACGCAGTATTTT.

This clone was detected once. A junction end diverges from the germline sequence, so it may reflect a read error. The chain combines TRBV29-1 with TRBJ2-7; 8 positions agree with TRBD1. Germline V lookup: CDR1 SQVTM, CDR2 ANQGSEA. The CDR3 loop spans 11 amino acids. The CDR3 reads CSVEGQGSQYF. CDR3 sequence (DNA): TGCAGCGTAGAAGGACAGGGCTCGCAGTACTTC.

The genes are TRBV30 and TRBJ2-7; tentatively, D is TRBD2 (6 bases). This CDR3 has 13 residues. V was clipped by 0 bases and J by 6 bases, with 12 bases between them. Germline loops: CDR1 GTSNPN, CDR2 SVGIG (reference sequence). The CDR3 sequence is CAWSVQRRVEQYF. Here the CDR3 DNA reads TGTGCCTGGAGTGTACAAAGGAGGGTCGAGCAGTACTTC.

The V gene is TRBV21-1, the J gene TRBJ2-5; TRBD1 is the table's D call and was not checked against the DNA. TRBV21-1 represents a pseudogene. The CDR3 consists of 17 residues. The CDR3 bases are TGTGCCAGCAGCAAAATGCGGTGGGACAGGGGGGAAGAGACCCAGTACTTC. Its translation: CASSKMRWDRGEETQYF.

This clone was counted a single time. This chain joins TRBV9 and TRBJ1-1; D ambiguous. From germline, CDR1 is SGDLS and CDR2 YYNGEE. V lost 3 bases to trimming and J lost 0 bases, with 6 bases between them. CDR3 length: 13 residues. DNA for the CDR3: TGTGCCAGCAGCGGAGTTGTGAACACTGAAGCTTTCTTT. It encodes CASSGVVNTEAFF.

V is TRBV27 and J is TRBJ1-4; maybe TRBD1 (5 bases). The V gene lost 1 base and the J gene lost 7 bases, with 7 bases spanning the gap. The CDR3 consists of 13 residues. Germline values: CDR1 MNHEY, CDR2 SMNVEV (reference sequence). The CDR3 reads CASSLWQGEKLFF. The CDR3 DNA reads TGTGCCAGCAGTTTATGGCAGGGTGAAAAACTGTTTTTT. Based on the CDR3 plus reference TRBV27 and TRBJ1-4, the full variable domain is EAQVTQNPRYLITVTGKKLTVTCSQNMNHEYMSWYRQDPGLGLRQIYYSMNVEVTDKGDVPEGYKVSRKEKRNFPLILESPSPNQTSLYFCASSLWQGEKLFFGSGTQLSVL.

V usage is TRBV7-9 and J usage is TRBJ1-3; D is perhaps TRBD1 (5 bases). This CDR3 region has 12 residues. The germline V gene has CDR1 SEHNR and CDR2 FQNEAQ (reference sequence). V was pared by 7 bases and J by 3 bases, with 7 bases between. The CDR3 bases are TGTGCCAGCAAGGGGTATGGAAACACCATATATTTT. Residues: CASKGYGNTIYF.